These 10 T cell receptor beta chains were sequenced from one sample in a study of cytomegalovirus exposure and HLA in healthy donors. 13 Jbeta primers and 60 Vbeta primers were used for the PCR. Here immunoSEQ multiplex PCR was the method, and the copy in TCRdb shows in-frame clones only, minus some. The sample includes 100,000 to 140,000 clones, over 70% seen only once; the top ten take about 2.3%. Sequencing was done on a sample of PBMCs. These receptors originate from a man aged 30 to 45 in good health and CMV-seronegative.

The rearrangement uses TRBV30 and TRBJ2-3; 10 bases agree with TRBD2. V lost 0 bases, J lost 5 bases, and 11 bases stayed unmatched. The CDR3 runs to 17 residues. CDR1 is GTSNPN and CDR2 is SVGIG in the germline V gene (reference sequence). The CDR3: CAWSVRASGRRGDTQYF. The CDR3, as DNA: TGTGCCTGGAGTGTAAGGGCTAGCGGGAGACGGGGAGATACGCAGTATTTT.

The rearrangement joins TRBV11-2 to TRBJ2-7, with TRBD1 as a possible D gene (5 bases). V was shortened by 5 bases and J by 10 bases, with 12 bases between the two germline ends. CDR1 and CDR2 (germline): SGHAT, FQNNGV. The CDR3 runs 11 residues. The CDR3 coding sequence is TGTGCCAGCAGCAGGGGTGGGGTTCAGTACTTC. This gives the protein CASSRGGVQYF.

The chain links TRBV5-1 to TRBJ2-3, with 9 bases aligning to TRBD2. The CDR3 is made up of 13 amino acids. Germline CDR1 is SGHRS and CDR2 is YFSETQ. V shed 8 bases and J 3 bases; nucleotides not matched to a gene: 4. In nucleotides, the CDR3 is TGCGCCAGTAGAGCGGGAGGTACAGATACGCAGTATTTT. It specifies CASRAGGTDTQYF.

This rearrangement joins TRBV7-8 to TRBJ2-7; tentatively, D is TRBD1 (6 bases). Germline-derived CDR1 and CDR2 are SGHVS and FQNEAQ. The CDR3 runs to 14 residues. Trimming removed 4 bases at V and 4 bases at J, with 14 bases between. The CDR3 is CASSSPGQGYEQYF. The CDR3 DNA is TGTGCCAGCAGCTCGCCCGGGCAGGGGTACGAGCAGTACTTC.

The gene calls are TRBV7-8 and TRBJ2-7; 11 bases match TRBD1. Germline V gene lookup returns CDR1 SGHVS and CDR2 FQNEAQ. V dropped 3 bases and J dropped 4; count of bases not matched to a gene: 8. The CDR3 has 16 amino acids. CDR3 protein: CASSLARTGGSYEQYF. For the CDR3, the DNA is TGTGCCAGCAGCTTGGCCAGGACAGGGGGCAGTTACGAGCAGTACTTC.

The V gene is TRBV18, the J gene TRBJ1-5, with 7 bases fitting TRBD1. The CDR3 consists of 18 residues. The junction had 15 bases not matched to a gene; V was cut back by 2 bases and J by 5 bases. Germline lookup yields CDR1 KGHSH and CDR2 LQKENI. The DNA of the CDR3 is TGTGCCAGCTCACCAACGACCATCCCAGGGGGAAGGGATCAGCCCCAGCATTTT. Amino acid sequence: CASSPTTIPGGRDQPQHF.

The gene calls are TRBV4-1 and TRBJ2-7; 8 bases line up with TRBD1. V shed 2 bases and J 2 bases; nucleotides not matched to a gene: 8. The CDR3 runs to 16 residues. Germline loops: CDR1 MGHRA, CDR2 YSYEKL. The DNA of the CDR3 is TGCGCCAGCAGCCAACCGCGGACAGGGTTCCCCTACGAGCAGTACTTC. Translating gives CASSQPRTGFPYEQYF.

This rearrangement joins TRBV15 to TRBJ2-7; 13 positions match TRBD2. This CDR3 is built from 16 residues. V lost 3 bases and J lost 4; bases outside the gene matches: 6. Germline V lookup: CDR1 LNHNV, CDR2 YYDKDF (reference sequence). CDR3 loop: CATSSRTSGRGYEQYF. Here the CDR3 DNA reads TGTGCCACCAGCAGTAGGACTAGCGGGAGAGGGTACGAGCAGTACTTC.

The rearrangement links TRBV27 to TRBJ1-1; D not certain. This CDR3 spans 15 amino acids. Germline CDR1 MNHEY, CDR2 SMNVEV (reference sequence). Trimming pared 4 bases from V and 0 bases from J, leaving 12 bases between. CDR3 protein: CASSSYDTLNTEAFF. The CDR3 DNA follows: TGTGCCAGCAGTTCCTACGACACGCTGAACACTGAAGCTTTCTTT.

The chain is built from TRBV18 and TRBJ2-7, with 11 bases aligning to TRBD2. Germline loops: CDR1 KGHSH, CDR2 LQKENI. Unmatched junction bases numbered 7, after V lost 4 bases and J lost 5 bases. CDR3 length: 15 amino acids. CDR3 in DNA: TGTGCCAGCTCACTCTCGACTAGCGGGAACCACGAGCAGTACTTC. It encodes CASSLSTSGNHEQYF.